These 19 T cell receptor beta chains share one sample of origin, sequenced in a study of T cell responses to AZD1222 COVID-19 vaccine. Assay: immunoSEQ multiplex PCR; the TCRdb copy retains only in-frame clones and omits some. Found here are approximately 100,000 clones, roughly 89% of them singletons; the top ten hold approximately 3%. The material was peripheral blood, obtained on day 0 of AZD1222 vaccination. Source of these receptors: an adult in good health.

This clone was recorded once. The chain is built from TRBV6-6 and TRBJ2-7; 7 bases fit TRBD2. V was clipped by 0 bases and J by 4 bases; unmatched bases: 6. CDR1 and CDR2 from the germline V gene are MNHNY and SVGAGI (reference sequence). The CDR3 sequence is 15 residues long. The chain's CDR3 is CASSYSVAGAYEQYF. The CDR3 DNA is TGTGCCAGCAGTTACTCCGTGGCGGGAGCATACGAGCAGTACTTC.

This clone was picked up one time. The chain employs TRBV3-1 (or the pseudogene TRBV3-2) and TRBJ1-1; no clear D. The V gene's germline CDR1 is LGHDT and CDR2 YNNKEL (reference sequence). Trimming took off 3 bases at V and 1 base at J, with 6 bases between the two ends. The CDR3 is 13 residues long. This chain's CDR3 is CASSQGANTEAFF. In DNA, the CDR3 is TGTGCCAGCAGCCAGGGAGCGAACACTGAAGCTTTCTTT.

The chain couples TRBV5-1 to TRBJ1-4; D is unresolved. Germline assignment: CDR1 SGHRS and CDR2 YFSETQ. With 5 bases removed from V and 7 bases from J, the gap between germline ends came to 18 bases. The CDR3 extends over 15 amino acids. The DNA of the CDR3 is TGCGCCAGCAGTCTGGAAGGAGGCAGCTTTGAAAAACTGTTTTTT. Translation: CASSLEGGSFEKLFF.

This rearrangement joins TRBV27 to TRBJ1-5; D is ambiguous. Germline CDR1 is MNHEY and CDR2 is SMNVEV (reference sequence). V gave up 6 bases and J gave up 0 bases, with 24 bases separating them. The CDR3 runs 19 residues. The CDR3 loop reads CASRRVFGVAANSNQPQHF. For the CDR3, the DNA is TGTGCCAGCAGGCGGGTTTTTGGAGTGGCAGCAAATAGCAATCAGCCCCAGCATTTT.

V usage is TRBV5-1 and J usage is TRBJ1-2; D may be TRBD1 (5 bases). V lost 4 bases and J 0 bases, leaving 13 bases between the germline ends. Germline CDR1 is SGHRS and CDR2 is YFSETQ. The CDR3 has 15 residues. The CDR3 here is CASSPGTFANYGYTF. In DNA, the CDR3 is TGCGCCAGCAGCCCCGGGACGTTTGCTAACTATGGCTACACCTTC.

The rearrangement joins TRBV28 to TRBJ1-4; no definite D call. V gave up 3 bases and J gave up 5 bases, with 13 bases separating them. CDR1 and CDR2 (germline): MDHEN, SYDVKM. The CDR3 loop spans 15 amino acids. The CDR3 protein is CASSFQPATNEKLFF. The CDR3 DNA sequence: TGTGCCAGCAGTTTTCAGCCCGCGACGAATGAAAAACTGTTTTTT.

The chain carries TRBV30 and TRBJ2-2; TRBD1 agrees at 9 bases. CDR1 is GTSNPN, CDR2 SVGIG, per germline (reference sequence). V shed 6 bases and J 5 bases; nucleotides not matched to a gene: 7. This CDR3 is 14 amino acids long. This CDR3 reads CACNRGRLTGELFF. In DNA form, the CDR3 reads TGTGCCTGTAACAGGGGGCGCTTAACCGGGGAGCTGTTTTTT.

This clone showed up just a few times. The chain carries TRBV5-1 and TRBJ1-1; TRBD1 matches at 7 bases. The CDR3 loop spans 14 amino acids. J gave up 3 bases and V 2 bases, and 4 bases lay outside the gene matches. Germline V gene sequence: CDR1 SGHRS, CDR2 YFSETQ. CDR3 loop: CASSLGGVDTEAFF. DNA for the CDR3: TGCGCCAGCAGCTTAGGGGGCGTTGACACTGAAGCTTTCTTT.

The sample holds a few counts of this clone. The chain couples TRBV7-9 to TRBJ1-1; D call uncertain. The CDR3 is 14 amino acids. Per the germline V gene, CDR1 is SEHNR and CDR2 is FQNEAQ (reference sequence). Between the trimmed V and J ends, which lost 1 base and 7 bases, there was a span of 13 bases. The CDR3 loop is CASSLGFRTSEAFF. The CDR3 DNA reads TGTGCCAGCAGCTTAGGATTCAGGACCAGTGAAGCTTTCTTT.

The V call is TRBV14, the J call TRBJ1-1; D unclear. Deletions cut 2 bases from V and 1 base from J, with 5 bases between. Germline loops: CDR1 SGHDN, CDR2 FVKESK. This CDR3 comprises 13 residues. CDR3 sequence (DNA): TGTGCCAGCAGCCAATGGACGAACACTGAAGCTTTCTTT. Translating it yields CASSQWTNTEAFF.

The V gene is TRBV5-1, the J gene TRBJ1-5; possibly TRBD1 for D (5 bases). Per germline, CDR1 SGHRS and CDR2 YFSETQ. The CDR3 extends over 15 amino acids. The V end was cut by 4 bases, the J end by 6 bases, with 17 bases between. The CDR3 here is CASSPGTPDSQPQHF. The DNA of the CDR3 is TGCGCCAGCAGCCCCGGGACCCCGGATAGTCAGCCCCAGCATTTT.

This clone was detected once. The chain links TRBV6-1 to TRBJ2-1; D gene uncertain. The CDR3 spans 18 residues. V lost 2 bases, J lost 6 bases, and 23 bases lay in between. CDR1 and CDR2 (germline): MNHNS, SASEGT. CDR3: CASSETVGSLGAPNEQFF. DNA for the CDR3: TGTGCCAGCAGTGAAACAGTGGGCAGCCTGGGCGCTCCCAATGAGCAGTTCTTC.

The chain is built from TRBV19 and TRBJ1-2; 7 nucleotides match TRBD1. Germline V gene lookup returns CDR1 LNHDA and CDR2 SQIVND (reference sequence). V was pared by 3 bases and J by 8 bases, with 9 bases of the junction left unmatched. This CDR3 spans 14 amino acids. CDR3 coding DNA: TGTGCCAGTAGTATTACTGACAGGGAGAAGGGCTACACCTTC. Translation: CASSITDREKGYTF.

This chain connects TRBV6-1 to TRBJ1-4, with no clear D. This CDR3 spans 12 amino acids. Trimming left V 2 bases short and J 4 bases short, with 2 bases between. Germline CDR1 reads MNHNS; CDR2 reads SASEGT. CDR3 nucleotides: TGTGCCAGCAGTGAACTTAATGAAAAACTGTTTTTT. Encoded protein: CASSELNEKLFF.

The table lists this clone with a few counts. This rearrangement joins TRBV19 to TRBJ2-3, with 7 bases matching TRBD2. Germline assignment: CDR1 LNHDA and CDR2 SQIVND (reference sequence). With 2 bases clipped from V and 1 base from J, the junction kept 0 bases outside the gene matches. The CDR3 loop spans 14 amino acids. The CDR3: CASSISGGTDTQYF. For the CDR3, the DNA is TGTGCCAGTAGTATAAGCGGGGGCACAGATACGCAGTATTTT. Looking up the rest from reference TRBV19 and TRBJ2-3 gives the full variable domain: DGGITQSPKYLFRKEGQNVTLSCEQNLNHDAMYWYRQDPGQGLRLIYYSQIVNDFQKGDIAEGYSVSREKKESFPLTVTSAQKNPTAFYLCASSISGGTDTQYFGPGTRLTVL.

This chain connects TRBV9 to TRBJ1-1, with TRBD1 matching 10 bases. This CDR3 contains 17 residues. Germline trimming cut 5 bases from V and 0 bases from J; bases unmatched to any gene: 10. CDR1 is SGDLS, CDR2 YYNGEE, per germline. The DNA of the CDR3 is TGTGCCAGCAGTCTGGGACAGGGGAATGGGATGAACACTGAAGCTTTCTTT. As protein: CASSLGQGNGMNTEAFF.

The rearrangement joins TRBV4-1 to TRBJ1-2; 9 nucleotides align to TRBD1. The CDR3 extends over 16 amino acids. Germline-derived CDR1 and CDR2 are MGHRA and YSYEKL. V lost 3 bases to trimming and J lost 1 base; unmatched junction nucleotides: 6. CDR3 DNA: TGCGCCAGCAGCCACGCCGGGACAGGGAATAACTATGGCTACACCTTC. This sequence encodes CASSHAGTGNNYGYTF.

This clone was seen only once. J is TRBJ1-4 and V is TRBV4-3, with unresolved D. The CDR3 loop spans 14 amino acids. CDR1 and CDR2 (germline): LGHNA, YSLEER. V lost 5 bases to trimming and J lost 8 bases, with 15 bases between them. This CDR3 reads CASSSRRLGEKLFF. The CDR3 DNA sequence: TGCGCCAGCAGCTCCCGAAGACTCGGAGAAAAACTGTTTTTT.

V gene TRBV9 combines with J gene TRBJ1-3, with D tentatively TRBD1 (6 bases). The germline V gene has CDR1 SGDLS and CDR2 YYNGEE. V gave up 1 base and J gave up 6 bases, with 14 bases separating them. The CDR3 covers 15 residues. The CDR3 coding sequence is TGTGCCAGCAGCGTACAGGGGAACCAGGAAAACACCATATATTTT. Translation: CASSVQGNQENTIYF.